The present T cell receptor beta chain was sequenced within a study of cytomegalovirus exposure and HLA in healthy donors. Study-wide results and caveats: The study flagged roughly 150 TCR beta chains as cytomegalovirus-associated. Sequencing depth across donors, presence/absence analyses assumed, was roughly uniform. Clonal expansion was found to be greater in HLA-associated TCR beta chains than in equally common others in a later analysis.

PCR involved 60 Vbeta and 13 Jbeta primers. Only in-frame clones appear in the TCRdb table, and some are missing; sequencing was by immunoSEQ multiplex PCR. The sample consists of 140,000 to 150,000 clones, about 70% of them appearing once. This clone was seen a handful of times. Its antigen is unknown. The CDR3 is 12 residues long. Per the germline V gene, CDR1 is SNHLY and CDR2 is FYNNEI. Trimming removed 5 bases from V and 5 bases from J, with 9 bases in between. V and J are TRBV2 and TRBJ1-2; D uncertain. The sample consisted of PBMCs. This receptor was identified in a woman in her thirties or forties in good health and CMV-seronegative. CDR3 in amino acids: CASSQPGYGYTF. The CDR3 bases are TGTGCCAGCAGTCAACCAGGTTATGGCTACACCTTC.